This T cell receptor beta chain was sequenced in a study of T cell responses to AZD1222 COVID-19 vaccine. The assay was immunoSEQ multiplex PCR, and TCRdb's table has in-frame clones only and misses some. The repertoire holds over 90,000 clones, with 84% as singletons. Germline V gene sequence: CDR1 KGHDR, CDR2 SFDVKD. V gave up 4 bases and J gave up 3 bases; unmatched junction bases: 5. The CDR3 runs to 16 residues. Study-wide results and limits: Epitopes outside B.1.351 and B.1.1.7 mutated regions reportedly drew nearly half of spike TCRs. Among the donors, most were white British and more were female, and clonal diversity was possibly underestimated. CD4 TCRs associated with vaccination spanned spike, dominating at 160-218 and 743-854.

The table lists this clone with a few counts. Its antigen is currently unknown. The TCR originated in an adult in good health. The source was peripheral blood, collected on day 0 of AZD1222 vaccination. The chain combines TRBV24-1 with TRBJ2-2; 9 bases are shared with TRBD1. The DNA for the CDR3 is TGTGCCACCAGTGACCGACAGGGGGTGGACACCGGGGAGCTGTTTTTT. This gives the protein CATSDRQGVDTGELFF.